This note documents a single TCR beta chain sequence. The antigen is undetermined. Each CDR3 protein gets one entry in TCRdb, which reprocessed the 5' RACE reads and gives no DNA. Its table lists about 130,000 distinct CDR3 sequences. Total RNA from whole blood was isolated with no T cell sorting. The sample is drawn from a study of monozygotic twins with inflammatory bowel disease. Study findings and constraints: Relative clonotype sharing with others was diminished in IBD patients versus healthy twins, particularly with disease activity.

CDR1 is SGHVS and CDR2 is FQNEAQ in the germline V gene. The CDR3 spans 18 residues. The sequencing input was blood. The chain joins TRBV7-8 to TRBJ2-5; the D call from TCRdb, TRBD1, cannot be confirmed without DNA. The TCR was taken from a human donor with ulcerative colitis or Crohn's disease, or a healthy co-twin of an affected twin (not recorded which). CDR3 in amino acids: CASSLEPPTGHDEETQYF.